This T cell receptor beta chain was observed in a study of blood T cell repertoires in COVID-19. Across the whole study: Sites across the United States, Italy and Spain contributed samples from acute and convalescent COVID-19.

With 2 bases clipped from V and 6 bases from J, the junction kept 4 bases outside the gene matches. The CDR3 has 15 amino acids. Germline CDR1 and CDR2: SGHVS and FNYEAQ. Authors' processing steps: The assay estimated nucleated cells by amplifying reference gene primers. The protocol was immunoSEQ multiplex PCR, while the TCRdb copy is restricted to in-frame clones and leaves out a portion. V and J calls and clone size are those listed in that table; D and trimming were worked out from the DNA. The data contain 140,000 to 150,000 clones, around three quarters of them seen just once; the ten biggest clones take up around 4%.

The specimen was peripheral blood. This TCR was recovered from a man aged 60-69 years with acute or convalescent COVID-19. This chain joins TRBV7-6 and TRBJ2-1, with 10 bases lining up with TRBD2. CDR3 bases: TGTGCCAGCAGCTTAACTAGCGGGATACGCAATGAGCAGTTCTTC. The encoded protein is CASSLTSGIRNEQFF.